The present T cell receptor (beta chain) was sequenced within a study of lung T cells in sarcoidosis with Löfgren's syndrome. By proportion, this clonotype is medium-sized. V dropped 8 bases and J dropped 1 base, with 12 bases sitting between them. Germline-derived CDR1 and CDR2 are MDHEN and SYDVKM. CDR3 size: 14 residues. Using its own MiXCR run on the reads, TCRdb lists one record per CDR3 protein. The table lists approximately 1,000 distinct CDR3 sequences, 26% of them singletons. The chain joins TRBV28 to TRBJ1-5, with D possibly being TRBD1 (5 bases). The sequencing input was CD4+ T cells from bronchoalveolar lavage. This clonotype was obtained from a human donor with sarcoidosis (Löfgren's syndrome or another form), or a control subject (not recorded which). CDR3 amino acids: CASQAGGSNQPQHF. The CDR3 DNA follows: TGTGCCAGCCAGGCGGGGGGGAGCAATCAGCCCCAGCATTTT.